The 27 T cell receptor beta chains below all came from one sample that was sequenced in a study of beta chain features in type 1 diabetes. Study-wide findings and caveats: TCRB CDR3s were moderately but significantly shorter in Type 1 diabetes patients in all four CD4+ subsets.

Sequenced material consisted of expressed TCRB transcripts (all of the isolated RNA was reverse transcribed). The data were produced by immunoSEQ multiplex PCR, yet TCRdb's version contains in-frame clones alone and is incomplete. The sample holds more than 550,000 clones; over 12% are singletons and the top ten take 0.035% to 0.045%. These receptors are not linked to any known antigen. Sequencing used naive CD4+ T cells from blood. Receptors originate from a young man with type 1 diabetes.

The chain joins TRBV20-1 to TRBJ2-5, with unresolved D. Germline V gene sequence: CDR1 DFQATT, CDR2 SNEGSKA (reference sequence). This CDR3 has 11 amino acids. V gave up 4 bases and J gave up 2 bases, with 5 bases separating them. The CDR3 reads CSAIPQETQYF. CDR3 DNA sequence: TGCAGTGCTATCCCACAAGAGACCCAGTACTTC.

The chain combines TRBV20-1 with TRBJ1-1, with TRBD1 as a possible D gene (6 bases). This CDR3 comprises 11 residues. Germline assignment: CDR1 DFQATT and CDR2 SNEGSKA (reference sequence). V was shortened by 6 bases and J by 11 bases, with 16 bases between the two germline ends. CDR3 DNA sequence: TGCAGTGCGAGTCCAGGGGAGTTGGCTTTCTTT. Translating gives CSASPGELAFF.

This clone has a handful of counts. The chain employs TRBV5-4 and TRBJ2-3, with 12 bases matching TRBD2. The CDR3 is 14 amino acids. CDR1 and CDR2 from the germline V gene are SGHNT and YYREEE (reference sequence). With V trimmed by 8 bases and J by 4 bases, 5 bases remained unmatched. CDR3 protein: CASSSGGAPDTQYF. DNA for the CDR3: TGTGCCAGTTCTAGCGGGGGGGCCCCAGATACGCAGTATTTT.

This clone has a handful of counts. The chain links TRBV6-5 to TRBJ2-5, with TRBD1 matching over 7 bases. Unmatched junction bases numbered 10, after V lost 2 bases and J lost 7 bases. CDR1 MNHEY and CDR2 SVGAGI come from the germline V gene. CDR3 length: 15 amino acids. CDR3 coding DNA: TGTGCCAGCAGTTACGCGGAACAGGGGTACGCGACCCAGTACTTC. This encodes CASSYAEQGYATQYF.

This CDR3 is CASSYRDYGYTF. In nucleotides, the CDR3 is TGTGCCAGCAGTTACCGGGACTATGGCTACACCTTC. The V gene is TRBV6-5, the J gene TRBJ1-2; D gene uncertain. Germline loops: CDR1 MNHEY, CDR2 SVGAGI. CDR3 length equals 12 residues. With 2 bases removed from V and 3 bases from J, the gap between germline ends came to 4 bases.

This clone was counted only a few times. The chain employs TRBV2 and TRBJ1-1, with a possible D match to TRBD1 (5 bases). This CDR3 has 14 residues. The germline CDR1 and CDR2 sequences are SNHLY and FYNNEI. V was clipped by 7 bases and J by 7 bases, with 19 bases between them. CDR3 in amino acids: CASTERRGLFEAFF. The CDR3 DNA reads TGTGCCAGCACAGAACGAAGGGGACTCTTTGAAGCTTTCTTT.

This clone was detected a few times. The chain combines TRBV9 with TRBJ2-7; tentative D call: TRBD1 (6 bases). Trimming left V 0 bases short and J 6 bases short, with 16 bases between. This CDR3 comprises 15 residues. In germline, CDR1 is SGDLS, CDR2 YYNGEE. CDR3 bases: TGTGCCAGCAGCGTAGCCCCCGGACAGTTGGTCGAGCAGTACTTC. It yields the protein CASSVAPGQLVEQYF. Combining the CDR3 with reference TRBV9 and TRBJ2-7 gives the whole variable domain DSGVTQTPKHLITATGQRVTLRCSPRSGDLSVYWYQQSLDQGLQFLIQYYNGEERAKGNILERFSAQQFPDLHSELNLSSLELGDSALYFCASSVAPGQLVEQYFGPGTRLTVT.

The chain has TRBV5-1 and TRBJ2-5; D remains unclear. Deletions cut 2 bases from V and 4 bases from J, with 9 bases between. CDR3 length: 13 residues. Germline V gives CDR1 SGHRS, CDR2 YFSETQ. The chain's CDR3 is CASSFQLGETQYF. The CDR3 coding sequence is TGCGCCAGCAGCTTTCAGCTAGGAGAGACCCAGTACTTC.

This clone was detected a few times. The chain couples TRBV20-1 to TRBJ2-7; D uncertain. The ends were cut back, 1 base at V and 3 bases at J, with 4 bases in the middle. The CDR3 covers 11 residues. Germline loops: CDR1 DFQATT, CDR2 SNEGSKA (reference sequence). The CDR3 loop reads CSARAHYEQYF. Here the CDR3 DNA reads TGCAGTGCTAGAGCCCACTACGAGCAGTACTTC.

The genes are TRBV5-4 and TRBJ2-7; 7 nucleotides agree with TRBD1. J lost 3 bases, V lost 4 bases, and 13 bases had no gene match. CDR3 size: 16 residues. Germline CDR1 is SGHNT and CDR2 is YYREEE (reference sequence). The CDR3 DNA is TGTGCCAGCAGCCCCGGTATCGGGACAGATTTCTACGAGCAGTACTTC. Encoded protein: CASSPGIGTDFYEQYF. Looking up the rest from reference TRBV5-4 and TRBJ2-7 gives the full variable domain: ETGVTQSPTHLIKTRGQQVTLRCSSQSGHNTVSWYQQALGQGPQFIFQYYREEENGRGNFPPRFSGLQFPNYSSELNVNALELDDSALYLCASSPGIGTDFYEQYFGPGTRLTVT.

The chain links TRBV9 to TRBJ2-3, with a weak D call TRBD2 (5 bases). V lost 0 bases, J lost 4 bases, and 12 bases lay in between. CDR1 is SGDLS, CDR2 YYNGEE, per germline. This CDR3 spans 15 amino acids. CDR3 protein: CASSVGSASPDTQYF. In DNA, the CDR3 is TGTGCCAGCAGCGTAGGTTCGGCTAGCCCAGATACGCAGTATTTT.

V is TRBV15 and J is TRBJ2-2; D uncertain. There are 15 residues in the CDR3. Germline CDR1 reads LNHNV; CDR2 reads YYDKDF (reference sequence). The germline V and J ends were trimmed by 1 base and 8 bases, with 14 bases remaining between them. The CDR3 DNA reads as TGTGCCACCAGCAGAGTTGGTTTAAGGTTGGGGGAGCTGTTTTTT. Translation gives CATSRVGLRLGELFF.

The chain carries TRBV29-1 and TRBJ1-4; the D is unclear. Deletions cut 0 bases from V and 0 bases from J, with 8 bases between. In germline, CDR1 is SQVTM, CDR2 ANQGSEA. The CDR3 totals 15 residues. For the CDR3, the DNA is TGCAGCGTTGAAGATCCCGCAGCAACTAATGAAAAACTGTTTTTT. Translated, it gives CSVEDPAATNEKLFF.

This chain links TRBV29-1 with TRBJ2-4; D is unclear. The CDR3 is made up of 12 amino acids. The ends were cut back, 7 bases at V and 0 bases at J, with 7 bases in the middle. Germline V gene sequence: CDR1 SQVTM, CDR2 ANQGSEA. The CDR3 reads CSASLAKNIQYF. The CDR3 region has the DNA TGCAGCGCATCGTTAGCCAAAAACATTCAGTACTTC. Complete variable domain (other parts from reference TRBV29-1 and TRBJ2-4): SAVISQKPSRDICQRGTSLTIQCQVDSQVTMMFWYRQQPGQSLTLIATANQGSEATYESGFVIDKFPISRPNLTFSTLTVSNMSPEDSSIYLCSASLAKNIQYFGAGTRLSVL.

This clone has more than one count but fewer than ten. The genes are TRBV7-9 and TRBJ1-3; D gene ambiguous. V lost 7 bases, J lost 0 bases, and 16 bases lay in between. Germline lookup yields CDR1 SEHNR and CDR2 FQNEAQ (reference sequence). The CDR3 is 16 residues long. CDR3 coding DNA: TGTGCCAGCATCCTCGACGGCCTGAGCTCTGGAAACACCATATATTTT. Its translation: CASILDGLSSGNTIYF. Looking up the rest from reference TRBV7-9 and TRBJ1-3 gives the full variable domain: DTGVSQNPRHKITKRGQNVTFRCDPISEHNRLYWYRQTLGQGPEFLTYFQNEAQLEKSRLLSDRFSAERPKGSFSTLEIQRTEQGDSAMYLCASILDGLSSGNTIYFGEGSWLTVV.

This clone has a handful of counts. The J gene is TRBJ2-5, the V gene TRBV18; D possibly corresponds to TRBD1 (5 bases). Looked up from germline, CDR1 is KGHSH and CDR2 is LQKENI. The CDR3 contains 14 residues. The V end was cut by 4 bases, the J end by 5 bases, with 14 bases between. CDR3: CASSRRTTQETQYF. Here the CDR3 DNA reads TGTGCCAGCTCACGGCGGACAACACAGGAGACCCAGTACTTC.

As DNA, the CDR3 is TGTGCCAGCAGCCAAGGGCCAGTCCCCTACGAGCAGTACTTC. Translating it yields CASSQGPVPYEQYF. The rearrangement joins TRBV4-2 to TRBJ2-7; D gene uncertain. CDR3 length: 14 residues. Trimming pared 1 base from V and 2 bases from J, leaving 9 bases between. Per the germline V gene, CDR1 is LGHNA and CDR2 is YNFKEQ.

V is TRBV6-4 and J is TRBJ1-1, with unresolved D. Germline CDR1 MRHNA, CDR2 SNTAGT. The CDR3 consists of 12 residues. The ends were cut back, 3 bases at V and 8 bases at J, with 10 bases in the middle. CDR3 residues: CASSDRKGEAFF. In nucleotides, the CDR3 is TGTGCCAGCAGTGATCGGAAGGGCGAAGCTTTCTTT.

This clone showed up just a few times. The chain uses TRBV27 and TRBJ1-1; possible D gene TRBD1, 6 bases. Germline assignment: CDR1 MNHEY and CDR2 SMNVEV (reference sequence). The length of the CDR3 is 14 residues. Trimming removed 4 bases from V and 0 bases from J, with 9 bases in between. The CDR3 sequence is CASSSYRVNTEAFF. CDR3 nucleotide sequence: TGTGCCAGCAGTTCGTACAGGGTGAACACTGAAGCTTTCTTT.

This clone occurred a few times. This sequence joins TRBV7-9 and TRBJ2-7; D uncertain. From germline, CDR1 is SEHNR and CDR2 FQNEAQ (reference sequence). There are 14 residues in the CDR3. V lost 5 bases and J 4 bases, leaving 15 bases between the germline ends. CDR3 DNA sequence: TGTGCCAGCAGCCCACCAAGCGAGCCTTACGAGCAGTACTTC. Translated, it gives CASSPPSEPYEQYF.

The V call is TRBV9, the J call TRBJ2-2; TRBD1 aligns across 7 bases. CDR1 and CDR2 from the germline V gene are SGDLS and YYNGEE. The J segment lost 7 bases and the V segment lost 2 bases, leaving 5 bases of the junction unmatched. The CDR3 consists of 14 residues. As DNA, the CDR3 is TGTGCCAGCAGCGTGACAGGGATGGGCGGGGAGCTGTTTTTT. It yields the protein CASSVTGMGGELFF.

This clone was counted a few times. The chain uses TRBV18 and TRBJ1-5; 10 nucleotides agree with TRBD1. This CDR3 is built from 15 residues. Germline values: CDR1 KGHSH, CDR2 LQKENI. V was clipped by 2 bases and J by 7 bases; unmatched bases: 5. CDR3 DNA sequence: TGTGCCAGCTCACCAGCGACAGGGGGCGGGCAGCCCCAGCATTTT. Translation gives CASSPATGGGQPQHF.

This clone was picked up a small number of times. The chain couples TRBV18 to TRBJ1-4, with D maybe TRBD1 (5 bases). CDR1 KGHSH and CDR2 LQKENI come from the germline V gene. Trimming left V 2 bases short and J 5 bases short, with 15 bases between. There are 16 residues in the CDR3. This CDR3 reads CASSPKPGWGNEKLFF. CDR3 nucleotides: TGTGCCAGCTCACCAAAACCCGGCTGGGGGAATGAAAAACTGTTTTTT.

This clone was seen a handful of times. The chain links TRBV27 to TRBJ1-4; a possible D gene is TRBD1 (6 bases). The CDR3 contains 13 residues. Germline-derived CDR1 and CDR2 are MNHEY and SMNVEV (reference sequence). V gave up 5 bases and J gave up 8 bases, with 12 bases separating them. DNA for the CDR3: TGTGCCAGCAGTGGGGGGGCTCGGGAAAAACTGTTTTTT. The encoded protein is CASSGGAREKLFF.

The chain recombines TRBV10-3 with TRBJ1-6, with D unclear. The germline gives CDR1 ENHRY, CDR2 SYGVKD. The CDR3 spans 14 residues. Trimming shortened V by 7 bases and J by 8 bases, and 15 bases separated the two germline ends. CDR3 residues: CAITSDRDYSPLHF. The CDR3 nucleotides read TGTGCCATCACTAGCGATAGGGATTATTCACCCCTCCACTTT.

There are a few counts of this clone. CDR3 DNA: TGTGCCAGCAGCTTAGTACCTACAAGAGACATTCAGTACTTC. Translating it yields CASSLVPTRDIQYF. This chain connects TRBV7-2 to TRBJ2-4; the D is unclear. V lost 1 base and J 8 bases, leaving 12 bases between the germline ends. This CDR3 has 14 residues. The germline V gene encodes CDR1 SGHTA and CDR2 FQGNSA.

Concerning this clone itself: This sample also contains other DNA sequences that code for the same CDR3. The chain joins TRBV25-1 to TRBJ1-5, with D hard to call. The CDR3 totals 13 residues. CDR1 is MGHDK, CDR2 SYGVNS, per germline. The V end lost 3 bases, the J end lost 4 bases, and 7 bases lay between the germline ends. The CDR3 spells CASSDRLNQPQHF. The DNA for the CDR3 is TGTGCCAGCAGTGACAGACTAAATCAGCCCCAGCATTTT.